This section outlines one T cell receptor (beta chain) sequence together with its context. What it recognizes is unknown. The sample originates from a study of blood T cells in healthy people across ages. The use of a sample-barcoded 5' primer and a J-beta primer mix characterized a second PCR of roughly 7 to 12 cycles. Every sample returned 2.5 million or more CDR3-containing paired-end reads. MiXCR, run by TCRdb on the 5' RACE reads, gives a single entry per CDR3 protein. The sample consists of some 640,000 distinct CDR3 sequences, roughly 50% of them appearing once. V shed 6 bases and J 1 base; nucleotides not matched to a gene: 18. There are 21 residues in the CDR3. In germline, CDR1 is DFQATT, CDR2 SNEGSKA (reference sequence). Study-wide results and caveats: Higher diversity and more naive CD4+ cells were features of long-lived donors, compared to aged donors.

Input material: blood. V is TRBV20-1 and J is TRBJ2-1, with 16 bases fitting TRBD2. The clonotype originates from a woman aged 60-75 years in good health. CDR3 bases: TGCAGTGCGAAAACAGCCCCGGGACTAGCGGGAGGGCCTAGATCCTACAATGAGCAGTTCTTC. Its translation is CSAKTAPGLAGGPRSYNEQFF.